Presented here are 17 T cell receptor beta chains from one specimen sequenced in a study of PD-L1 blockade in urothelial cancer. Some clones are missing from TCRdb's copy, which holds only in-frame ones; the method was immunoSEQ multiplex PCR. The table lists around 50,000 clones, about 85% of them singletons. Time point given: peripheral blood 6 weeks after treatment start. Material: PBMCs, obtained around atezolizumab (anti-PD-L1) treatment. These receptors were obtained from a man aged 50-60 years with urothelial cancer.

The chain employs TRBV19 and TRBJ1-2; TRBD1 agrees at 7 bases. CDR3 length: 14 residues. CDR1 LNHDA and CDR2 SQIVND come from the germline V gene (reference sequence). With V trimmed by 7 bases and J by 2 bases, 7 bases remained unmatched. CDR3 DNA: TGTGCCAGTACCCCCCTGGACAGGAACTATGGCTACACCTTC. It is translated as CASTPLDRNYGYTF.

The V call is TRBV6-5, the J call TRBJ1-2; 8 bases match TRBD1. Germline V CDR1 and CDR2: MNHEY, SVGAGI. The CDR3 consists of 15 residues. With 6 bases clipped from V and 3 bases from J, the junction kept 9 bases outside the gene matches. The CDR3 DNA sequence: TGTGCCAGCAGGCGACAGGGGTGGGAGGACTATGGCTACACCTTC. It specifies CASRRQGWEDYGYTF.

This sequence joins TRBV7-6 and TRBJ2-5; 8 positions match TRBD1. J lost 1 base, V lost 4 bases, and 2 bases had no gene match. From germline, CDR1 is SGHVS and CDR2 FNYEAQ. This CDR3 comprises 14 residues. CDR3 amino acids: CASSWGTGQETQYF. The CDR3 coding sequence is TGTGCCAGCAGCTGGGGGACAGGCCAAGAGACCCAGTACTTC.

This chain uses TRBV28 with TRBJ1-1; 7 bases match TRBD1. The CDR3 is 16 amino acids. Per germline, CDR1 MDHEN and CDR2 SYDVKM. J was trimmed by 0 bases and V by 3 bases; bases with no gene match: 7. CDR3 loop: CASSLWGQYMNTEAFF. The CDR3 DNA is TGTGCCAGCAGTTTGTGGGGACAGTACATGAACACTGAAGCTTTCTTT.

DNA of the CDR3: TGCAGCGTTGGGGGGCAACCGGGACAGCCCCAGCATTTT. This sequence encodes CSVGGQPGQPQHF. The genes are TRBV29-1 and TRBJ1-5; TRBD1 might be the D (6 bases). Germline-derived CDR1 and CDR2 are SQVTM and ANQGSEA. The CDR3 loop spans 13 amino acids. V was cut by 4 bases and J by 7 bases, with 14 bases left in between.

The rearrangement links TRBV7-2 to TRBJ2-7; 10 bases are shared with TRBD2. CDR3 length equals 15 residues. CDR1 SGHTA and CDR2 FQGNSA come from the germline V gene. V trimming: 1 base; J trimming: 6 bases; junction bases outside the gene matches: 6. CDR3 nucleotides: TGTGCCAGCAGCTTAGTAGCTAGCGGGAGTCGCGAGCAGTACTTC. Translating gives CASSLVASGSREQYF.

CDR3 amino acids: CASSFYDSNTEAFF. CDR3 coding DNA: TGTGCCAGCAGTTTCTACGACAGTAACACTGAAGCTTTCTTT. The chain uses TRBV28 and TRBJ1-1, with TRBD1 as a possible D gene (5 bases). Germline V gene data show CDR1 as MDHEN and CDR2 as SYDVKM. The ends were cut back, 3 bases at V and 2 bases at J, with 10 bases in the middle. The CDR3 is 14 amino acids. Together with reference TRBV28 and TRBJ1-1, the CDR3 gives the full variable domain: DVKVTQSSRYLVKRTGEKVFLECVQDMDHENMFWYRQDPGLGLRLIYFSYDVKMKEKGDIPEGYSVSREKKERFSLILESASTNQTSMYLCASSFYDSNTEAFFGQGTRLTVV.

This clone was detected once. The chain combines TRBV5-1 with TRBJ2-7; D uncertain. From germline, CDR1 is SGHRS and CDR2 YFSETQ. There are 12 residues in the CDR3. The V end was cut by 1 base, the J end by 4 bases, with 6 bases between. As DNA, the CDR3 is TGCGCCAGCAGCTTGAACAGATACGAGCAGTACTTC. This encodes CASSLNRYEQYF.

The chain carries TRBV7-9 and TRBJ2-2; 13 nucleotides match TRBD2. Germline-derived CDR1 and CDR2 are SEHNR and FQNEAQ (reference sequence). This CDR3 contains 15 residues. Germline trimming cut 5 bases from V and 8 bases from J; bases unmatched to any gene: 5. Here the CDR3 DNA reads TGTGCCAGCAGCCGGACTAGCGGGGGAGCGGGGGAGCTGTTTTTT. It yields the protein CASSRTSGGAGELFF.

The rearrangement joins TRBV9 to TRBJ1-1, with 9 bases lining up with TRBD1. CDR3 size: 14 residues. The V gene's germline CDR1 is SGDLS and CDR2 YYNGEE. The ends lost 3 bases at V and 2 bases at J; junction bases unmatched: 2. The CDR3 sequence is CASSAQGANTEAFF. DNA for the CDR3: TGTGCCAGCAGCGCACAGGGGGCTAACACTGAAGCTTTCTTT.

The V call is TRBV10-3, the J call TRBJ2-7; 8 bases line up with TRBD2. V lost 4 bases, J lost 7 bases, and 9 bases stayed unmatched. The CDR3 length is 14 residues. Germline V gives CDR1 ENHRY, CDR2 SYGVKD. CDR3 sequence reads: CAISGTSTTGEQYF. DNA for the CDR3: TGTGCCATCAGTGGGACTAGCACGACGGGTGAGCAGTACTTC.

The V call is TRBV10-2, the J call TRBJ1-5; 10 bases are shared with TRBD1. Germline V CDR1 and CDR2: WSHSY, SAAADI. J gave up 7 bases and V 7 bases, and 10 bases lay outside the gene matches. CDR3 length equals 15 residues. The CDR3 loop reads CASKPGQGIWQPQHF. DNA for the CDR3: TGCGCCAGCAAGCCGGGACAGGGGATTTGGCAGCCCCAGCATTTT.

The chain carries TRBV6-1 and TRBJ1-1; weak D call: TRBD1 (5 bases). Germline CDR1 MNHNS, CDR2 SASEGT. V was pared by 4 bases and J by 5 bases, with 17 bases between. The CDR3 is 15 residues long. Written as DNA, the CDR3 is TGTGCCAGCAGTGGTGCCAGGGTAAAGGGGACTGAAGCTTTCTTT. Protein sequence: CASSGARVKGTEAFF.

V gene TRBV18 combines with J gene TRBJ2-3, with TRBD2 matching 16 bases. Per germline, CDR1 KGHSH and CDR2 LQKENI. The CDR3 contains 16 residues. Losses at the gene ends were 3 bases for V and 4 bases for J; bases not matched to a gene: 1. The CDR3 reads CASSPGLAGGPDTQYF. For the CDR3, the DNA is TGTGCCAGCTCACCGGGACTAGCGGGAGGGCCAGATACGCAGTATTTT.

The rearrangement uses TRBV7-9 and TRBJ2-7, with a tentative D call TRBD2 (5 bases). This CDR3 is built from 16 residues. Germline V lookup: CDR1 SEHNR, CDR2 FQNEAQ (reference sequence). V gave up 5 bases and J gave up 1 base, with 18 bases separating them. The DNA for the CDR3 is TGTGCCAGCAGCCCCATGCCGCGACGGGGTTCCTACGAGCAGTACTTC. The encoded protein is CASSPMPRRGSYEQYF.

The rearrangement uses TRBV9 and TRBJ2-1; D not resolved. CDR1 SGDLS and CDR2 YYNGEE come from the germline V gene. Trimming took off 4 bases at V and 6 bases at J, with 17 bases between the two ends. The CDR3 loop spans 15 amino acids. The CDR3 loop is CASSPRGLESNEQFF. The CDR3 region has the DNA TGTGCCAGCAGCCCGAGAGGCCTGGAGAGCAATGAGCAGTTCTTC.

The chain combines TRBV12-5 with TRBJ2-7; no reliable D call. Trimming pared 0 bases from V and 0 bases from J, leaving 9 bases between. The CDR3 is 15 residues long. Looked up from germline, CDR1 is LGHNT and CDR2 is FRNRAP. In DNA form, the CDR3 reads TGTGCTAGTGGTTTGGTGGTGGGCAGCTCCTACGAGCAGTACTTC. Translating it yields CASGLVVGSSYEQYF.